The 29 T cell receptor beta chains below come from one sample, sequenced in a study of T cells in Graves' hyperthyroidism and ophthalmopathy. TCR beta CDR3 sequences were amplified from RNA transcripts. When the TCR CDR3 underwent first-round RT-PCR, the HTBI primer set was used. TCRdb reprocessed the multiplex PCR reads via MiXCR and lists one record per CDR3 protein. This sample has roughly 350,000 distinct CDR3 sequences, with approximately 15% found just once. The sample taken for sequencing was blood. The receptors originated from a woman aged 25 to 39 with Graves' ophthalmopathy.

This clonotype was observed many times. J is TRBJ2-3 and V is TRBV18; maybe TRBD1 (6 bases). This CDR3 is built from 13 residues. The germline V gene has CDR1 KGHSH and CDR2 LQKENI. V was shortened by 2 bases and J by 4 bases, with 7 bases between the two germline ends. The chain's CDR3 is CASSPGGADTQYF. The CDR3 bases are TGTGCCAGCTCACCAGGGGGCGCAGATACGCAGTATTTT.

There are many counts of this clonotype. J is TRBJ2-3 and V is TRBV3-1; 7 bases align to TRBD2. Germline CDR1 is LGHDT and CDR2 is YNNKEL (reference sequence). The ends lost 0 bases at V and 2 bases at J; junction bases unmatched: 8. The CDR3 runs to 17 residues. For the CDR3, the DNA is TGTGCCAGCAGCCAAGATGATCGGCGGGGGAACACAGATACGCAGTATTTT. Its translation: CASSQDDRRGNTDTQYF.

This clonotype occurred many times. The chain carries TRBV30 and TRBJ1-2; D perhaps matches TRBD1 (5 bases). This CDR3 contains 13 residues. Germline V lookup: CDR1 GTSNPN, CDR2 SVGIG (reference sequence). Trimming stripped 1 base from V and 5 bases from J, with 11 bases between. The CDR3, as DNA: TGTGCCTGGAGTGCAGGGATGCAGTATGGCTACACCTTC. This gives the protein CAWSAGMQYGYTF.

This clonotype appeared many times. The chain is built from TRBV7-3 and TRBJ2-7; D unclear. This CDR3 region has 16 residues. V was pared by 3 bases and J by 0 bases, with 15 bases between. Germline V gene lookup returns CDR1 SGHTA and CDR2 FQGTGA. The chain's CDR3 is CASSFRIQDSSYEQYF. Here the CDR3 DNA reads TGTGCCAGCAGCTTCCGAATCCAGGATAGCTCCTACGAGCAGTACTTC.

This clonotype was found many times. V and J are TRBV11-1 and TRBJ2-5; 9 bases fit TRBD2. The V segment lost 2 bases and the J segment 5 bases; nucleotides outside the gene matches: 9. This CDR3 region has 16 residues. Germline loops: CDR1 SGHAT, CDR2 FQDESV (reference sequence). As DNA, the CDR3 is TGTGCCAGCAGCTTAAGTGGCGGGGGGGCTCGGGAGACCCAGTACTTC. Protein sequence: CASSLSGGGARETQYF.

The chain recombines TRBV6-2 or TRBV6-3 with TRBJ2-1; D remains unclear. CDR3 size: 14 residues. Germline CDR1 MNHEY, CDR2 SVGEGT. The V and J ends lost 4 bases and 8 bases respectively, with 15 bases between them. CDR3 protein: CASSWTAEYHEQFF. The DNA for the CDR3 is TGTGCCAGCAGTTGGACCGCAGAGTACCATGAGCAGTTCTTC.

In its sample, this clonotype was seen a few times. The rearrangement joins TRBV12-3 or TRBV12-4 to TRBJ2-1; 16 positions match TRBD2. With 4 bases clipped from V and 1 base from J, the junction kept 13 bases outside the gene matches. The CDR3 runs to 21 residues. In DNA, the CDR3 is TGTGCCAGCAGTTCACGTCCCGGGACTAGCGGGGGGGCCGGATCCTACAATGAGCAGTTCTTC. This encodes CASSSRPGTSGGAGSYNEQFF.

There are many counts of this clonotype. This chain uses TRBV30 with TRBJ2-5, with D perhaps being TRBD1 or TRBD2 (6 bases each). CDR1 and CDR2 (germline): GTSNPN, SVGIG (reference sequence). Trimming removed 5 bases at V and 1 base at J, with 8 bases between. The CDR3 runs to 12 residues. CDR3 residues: CAWGGRQETQYF. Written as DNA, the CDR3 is TGTGCCTGGGGGGGGCGCCAAGAGACCCAGTACTTC.

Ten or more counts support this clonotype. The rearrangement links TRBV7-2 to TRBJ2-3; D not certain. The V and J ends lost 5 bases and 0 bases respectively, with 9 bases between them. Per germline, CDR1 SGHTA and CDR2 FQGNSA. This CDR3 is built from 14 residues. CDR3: CASSPQPSTDTQYF. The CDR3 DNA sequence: TGTGCCAGCAGCCCCCAACCTAGCACAGATACGCAGTATTTT.

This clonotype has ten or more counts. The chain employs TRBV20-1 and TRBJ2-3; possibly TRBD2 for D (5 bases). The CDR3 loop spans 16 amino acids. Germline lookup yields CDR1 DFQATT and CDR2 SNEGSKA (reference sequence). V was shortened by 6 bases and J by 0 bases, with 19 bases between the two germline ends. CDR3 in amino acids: CSAFDYGGESTDTQYF. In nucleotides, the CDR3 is TGCAGTGCCTTTGATTATGGAGGAGAAAGCACAGATACGCAGTATTTT.

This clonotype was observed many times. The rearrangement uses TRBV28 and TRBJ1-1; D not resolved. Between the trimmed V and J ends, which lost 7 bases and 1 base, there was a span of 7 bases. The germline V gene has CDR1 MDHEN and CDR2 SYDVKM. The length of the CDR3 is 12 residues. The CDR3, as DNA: TGTGCCAGCACCGGGGAGAACACTGAAGCTTTCTTT. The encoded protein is CASTGENTEAFF. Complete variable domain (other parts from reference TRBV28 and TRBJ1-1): DVKVTQSSRYLVKRTGEKVFLECVQDMDHENMFWYRQDPGLGLRLIYFSYDVKMKEKGDIPEGYSVSREKKERFSLILESASTNQTSMYLCASTGENTEAFFGQGTRLTVV.

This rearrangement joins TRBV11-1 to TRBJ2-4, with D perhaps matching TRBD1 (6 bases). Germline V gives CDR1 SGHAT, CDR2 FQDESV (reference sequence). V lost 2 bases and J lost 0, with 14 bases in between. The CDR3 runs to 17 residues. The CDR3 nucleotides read TGTGCCAGCAGCTTACGTGGGGGCGCGGGAGCCAAAAACATTCAGTACTTC. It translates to CASSLRGGAGAKNIQYF.

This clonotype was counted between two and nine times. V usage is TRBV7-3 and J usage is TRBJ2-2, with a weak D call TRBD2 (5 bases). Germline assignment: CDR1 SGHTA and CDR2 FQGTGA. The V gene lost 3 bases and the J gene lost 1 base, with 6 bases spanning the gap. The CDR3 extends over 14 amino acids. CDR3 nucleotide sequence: TGTGCCAGCAGCTTTAGCGAGAACACCGGGGAGCTGTTTTTT. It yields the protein CASSFSENTGELFF.

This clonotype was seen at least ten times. Here the CDR3 DNA reads TGTGCCAGCAGCAATATGGAACTAGCGGGGGGGCAGGTGAAACAGACCCAGTACTTC. Its protein is CASSNMELAGGQVKQTQYF. V and J are TRBV5-5 and TRBJ2-5; TRBD2 aligns across 13 bases. The CDR3 is 19 residues long. J gave up 6 bases and V 4 bases, and 18 bases lay outside the gene matches. Germline lookup yields CDR1 SGHKS and CDR2 YYEKEE (reference sequence).

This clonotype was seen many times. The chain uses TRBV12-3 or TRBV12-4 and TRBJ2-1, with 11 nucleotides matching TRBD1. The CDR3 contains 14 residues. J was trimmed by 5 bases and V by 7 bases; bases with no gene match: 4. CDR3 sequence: CASNRGQGDNEQFF. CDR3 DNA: TGTGCCAGCAACCGGGGACAGGGGGACAATGAGCAGTTCTTC.

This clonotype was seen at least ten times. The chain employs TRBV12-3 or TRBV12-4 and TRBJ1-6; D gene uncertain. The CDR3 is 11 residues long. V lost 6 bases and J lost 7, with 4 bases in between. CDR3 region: CASSGNSPLHF. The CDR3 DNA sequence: TGTGCCAGCAGCGGGAATTCACCCCTCCACTTT.

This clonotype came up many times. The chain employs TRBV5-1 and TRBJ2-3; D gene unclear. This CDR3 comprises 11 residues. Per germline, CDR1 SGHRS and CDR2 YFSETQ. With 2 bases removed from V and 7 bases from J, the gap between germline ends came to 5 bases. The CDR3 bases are TGCGCCAGCAGCTTCCAAAATACGCAGTATTTT. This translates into CASSFQNTQYF.

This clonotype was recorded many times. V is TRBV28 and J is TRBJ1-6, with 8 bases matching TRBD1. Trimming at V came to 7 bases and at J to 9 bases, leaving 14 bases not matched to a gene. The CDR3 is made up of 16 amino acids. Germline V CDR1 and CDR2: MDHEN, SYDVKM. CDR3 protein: CASKQITGGIGSPLHF. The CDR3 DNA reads TGTGCCAGCAAACAGATAACAGGGGGGATCGGTTCACCCCTCCACTTT.

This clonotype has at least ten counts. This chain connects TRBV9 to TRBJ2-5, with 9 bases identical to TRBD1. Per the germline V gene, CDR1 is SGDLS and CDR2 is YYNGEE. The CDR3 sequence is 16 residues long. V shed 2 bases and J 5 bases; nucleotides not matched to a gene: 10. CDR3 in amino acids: CASSVGDRALRETQYF. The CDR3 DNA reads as TGTGCCAGCAGCGTTGGGGACAGGGCCCTCCGGGAGACCCAGTACTTC.

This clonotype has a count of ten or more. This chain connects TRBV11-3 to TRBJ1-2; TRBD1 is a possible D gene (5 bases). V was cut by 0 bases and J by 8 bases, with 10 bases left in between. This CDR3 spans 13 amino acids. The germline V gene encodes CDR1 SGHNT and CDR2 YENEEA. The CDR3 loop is CASSLDREGGYTF. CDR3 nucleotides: TGTGCCAGCAGCTTAGACAGGGAAGGAGGCTACACCTTC.

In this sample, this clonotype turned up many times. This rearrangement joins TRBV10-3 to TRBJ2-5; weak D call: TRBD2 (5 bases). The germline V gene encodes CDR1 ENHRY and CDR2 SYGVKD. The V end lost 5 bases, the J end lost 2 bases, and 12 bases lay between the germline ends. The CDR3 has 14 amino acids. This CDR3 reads CAISFLAHQETQYF. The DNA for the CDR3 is TGTGCCATCAGTTTCCTAGCTCATCAAGAGACCCAGTACTTC.

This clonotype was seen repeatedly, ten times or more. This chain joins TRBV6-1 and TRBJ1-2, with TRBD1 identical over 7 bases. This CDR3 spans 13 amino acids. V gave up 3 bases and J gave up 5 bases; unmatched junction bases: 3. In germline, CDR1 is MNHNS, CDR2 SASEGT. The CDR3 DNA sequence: TGTGCCAGCAGTGATGTGACAGGGTATGGCTACACCTTC. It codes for CASSDVTGYGYTF.

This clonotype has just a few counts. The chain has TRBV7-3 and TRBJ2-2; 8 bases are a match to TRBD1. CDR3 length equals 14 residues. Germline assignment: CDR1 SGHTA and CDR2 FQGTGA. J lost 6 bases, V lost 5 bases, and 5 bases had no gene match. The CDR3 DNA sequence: TGTGCCAGCAGCGAGGACAGGGTCTCCGGGGAGCTGTTTTTT. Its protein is CASSEDRVSGELFF.

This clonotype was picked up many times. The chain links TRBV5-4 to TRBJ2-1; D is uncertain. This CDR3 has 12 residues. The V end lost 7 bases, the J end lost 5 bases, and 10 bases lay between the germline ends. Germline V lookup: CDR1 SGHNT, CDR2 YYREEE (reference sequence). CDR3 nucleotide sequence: TGTGCCAGCCACATAGTTAACAATGAGCAGTTCTTC. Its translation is CASHIVNNEQFF.

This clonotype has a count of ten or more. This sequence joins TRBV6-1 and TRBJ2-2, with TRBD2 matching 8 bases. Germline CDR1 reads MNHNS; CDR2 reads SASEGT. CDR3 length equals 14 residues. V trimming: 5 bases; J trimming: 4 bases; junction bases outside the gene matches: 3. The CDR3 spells CASSYGGATGELFF. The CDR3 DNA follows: TGTGCCAGCAGTTACGGGGGGGCCACCGGGGAGCTGTTTTTT.

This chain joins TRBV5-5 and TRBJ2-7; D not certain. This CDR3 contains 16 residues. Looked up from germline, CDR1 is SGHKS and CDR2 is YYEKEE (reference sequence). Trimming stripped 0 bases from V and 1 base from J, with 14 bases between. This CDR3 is CASSLVGKFESYEQYF. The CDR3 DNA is TGTGCCAGCAGCTTGGTAGGGAAGTTTGAGTCCTACGAGCAGTACTTC.

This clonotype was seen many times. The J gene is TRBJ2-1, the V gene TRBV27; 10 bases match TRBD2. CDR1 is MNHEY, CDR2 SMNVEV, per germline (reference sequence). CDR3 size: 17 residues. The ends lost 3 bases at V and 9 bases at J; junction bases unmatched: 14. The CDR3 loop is CASSLISGASGGVEQFF. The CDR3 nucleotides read TGTGCCAGCAGTTTGATATCCGGGGCTAGCGGGGGAGTTGAGCAGTTCTTC.

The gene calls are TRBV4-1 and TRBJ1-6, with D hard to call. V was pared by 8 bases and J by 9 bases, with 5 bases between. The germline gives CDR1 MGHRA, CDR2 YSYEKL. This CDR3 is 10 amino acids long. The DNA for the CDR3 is TGCGCCAGCGGCCTTTCACCCCTCCACTTT. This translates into CASGLSPLHF.

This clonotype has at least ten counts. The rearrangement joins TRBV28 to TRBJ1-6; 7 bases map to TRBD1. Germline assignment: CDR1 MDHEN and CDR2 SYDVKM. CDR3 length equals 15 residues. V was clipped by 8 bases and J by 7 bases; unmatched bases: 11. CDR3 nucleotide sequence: TGTGCCAGCGGGGAACCGGGACAGTCAAATTCACCCCTCCACTTT. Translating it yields CASGEPGQSNSPLHF.